This entry lists 27 T cell receptor beta chains sequenced from one sample in a study of T cell repertoires in cytomegalovirus infection. What these receptors recognize is not known. TCRdb re-analysed the reads in MiXCR, keeping a single row per CDR3 protein. The sample holds roughly 500,000 distinct CDR3 sequences, under 55% seen once. The sequencing here drew on cultured PBMCs, taken from culture after CMV antigen stimulation. The receptor set was obtained from a human donor in good health (CMV status not recorded). Some clones in this sample may be carry-over from other donors' samples.

The chain uses TRBV4-3 and TRBJ2-1, with D possibly matching TRBD1 (6 bases). The CDR3 loop spans 13 amino acids. Looked up from germline, CDR1 is LGHNA and CDR2 is YSLEER. The germline V and J ends were trimmed by 4 bases and 9 bases, with 13 bases remaining between them. The CDR3 sequence is CASSPLPRGEQFF. DNA for the CDR3: TGCGCCAGCAGCCCCCTCCCCAGGGGTGAGCAGTTCTTC.

The chain has TRBV5-4 and TRBJ1-6, with 9 nucleotides matching TRBD1. The CDR3 has 16 residues. The V segment lost 4 bases and the J segment 10 bases; nucleotides outside the gene matches: 12. Germline V gives CDR1 SGHNT, CDR2 YYREEE (reference sequence). This CDR3 reads CASSQLGQGRRSPLHF. For the CDR3, the DNA is TGTGCCAGCAGCCAGTTGGGACAGGGAAGGAGGTCACCCCTCCACTTT.

The chain has TRBV20-1 and TRBJ2-1, with 10 bases fitting TRBD2. This CDR3 region has 16 residues. Germline V CDR1 and CDR2: DFQATT, SNEGSKA (reference sequence). J lost 0 bases, V lost 3 bases, and 5 bases had no gene match. CDR3 DNA: TGCAGTGCTAGCCGGACTAGCGGAAGCTCCTACAATGAGCAGTTCTTC. Protein sequence: CSASRTSGSSYNEQFF.

The sample holds a few counts of this clonotype. The chain joins TRBV11-2 to TRBJ2-1; D is perhaps TRBD1 (6 bases). The CDR3 consists of 18 residues. Trimming pared 2 bases from V and 9 bases from J, leaving 26 bases between. CDR1 SGHAT and CDR2 FQNNGV come from the germline V gene. The DNA of the CDR3 is TGTGCCAGCAGCTTAAAAACTTCGGACAGCTGGTTAAGGGGTGAGCAGTTCTTC. Amino acid sequence: CASSLKTSDSWLRGEQFF.

This chain connects TRBV27 to TRBJ2-2; D is unclear. CDR1 and CDR2 from the germline V gene are MNHEY and SMNVEV (reference sequence). Deletions cut 4 bases from V and 7 bases from J, with 4 bases between. This CDR3 is built from 11 residues. The CDR3 spells CASSSFGELFF. The CDR3 nucleotides are TGTGCCAGCAGTTCCTTCGGGGAGCTGTTTTTT.

The rearrangement links TRBV10-3 to TRBJ2-1, with TRBD1 matching over 7 bases. This CDR3 has 14 residues. With V trimmed by 3 bases and J by 7 bases, 6 bases remained unmatched. Per germline, CDR1 ENHRY and CDR2 SYGVKD. The CDR3 is CAISDSGTDNEQFF. As DNA, the CDR3 is TGTGCCATCAGTGATTCCGGGACAGATAATGAGCAGTTCTTC.

This clonotype was seen at least ten times. This CDR3 reads CASSDTVYEQYF. CDR3 bases: TGTGCCAGCAGCGACACTGTCTACGAGCAGTACTTC. The rearrangement joins TRBV6-2 or TRBV6-3 to TRBJ2-7; no clear D. CDR1 MNHEY and CDR2 SVGEGT come from the germline V gene. V lost 6 bases and J 3 bases, leaving 9 bases between the germline ends. CDR3 length: 12 amino acids.

In its sample, this clonotype was seen many times. The J gene is TRBJ2-1, the V gene TRBV7-2; D is possibly TRBD1 (6 bases). The V and J ends lost 1 base and 8 bases respectively, with 12 bases between them. The V gene's germline CDR1 is SGHTA and CDR2 FQGNSA. The CDR3 contains 14 residues. The CDR3 protein is CASSLVGTHYEQFF. As DNA, the CDR3 is TGTGCCAGCAGCTTAGTGGGGACACACTATGAGCAGTTCTTC.

This clonotype was recorded a few times. V usage is TRBV6-1 and J usage is TRBJ2-1, with 10 bases lining up with TRBD1. J gave up 6 bases and V 10 bases, and 9 bases lay outside the gene matches. The germline V gene has CDR1 MNHNS and CDR2 SASEGT. The CDR3 covers 14 residues. DNA for the CDR3: TGTGCCACCTACTCCGGGACAGGGGCCAATGAGCAGTTCTTC. This translates into CATYSGTGANEQFF.

In its sample, this clonotype was seen a few times. V is TRBV7-2 and J is TRBJ1-1; D is uncertain. The CDR3 spans 14 residues. CDR1 is SGHTA, CDR2 FQGNSA, per germline. Trimming stripped 1 base from V and 3 bases from J, with 9 bases between. CDR3 sequence (DNA): TGTGCCAGCAGCTTAGTGGAGGCGGACACTGAAGCTTTCTTT. This gives the protein CASSLVEADTEAFF.

This clonotype has just a few counts. The CDR3 loop is CASRKTVRQETQYF. CDR3 in DNA: TGTGCCAGCAGGAAGACTGTCCGCCAAGAGACCCAGTACTTC. The chain combines TRBV6-2 or TRBV6-3 with TRBJ2-5; D remains ambiguous. Between the trimmed V and J ends, which lost 6 bases and 1 base, there was a span of 12 bases. The CDR3 loop spans 14 amino acids. The germline CDR1 and CDR2 sequences are MNHEY and SVGEGT.

The gene calls are TRBV7-8 and TRBJ2-1; D perhaps matches TRBD2 (6 bases). There are 17 residues in the CDR3. The V gene lost 5 bases and the J gene lost 4 bases, with 21 bases spanning the gap. Germline V gene lookup returns CDR1 SGHVS and CDR2 FQNEAQ. The CDR3 DNA sequence: TGTGCCAGCAGCCAACCCCGCGGGACCAGAGTTTACAATGAGCAGTTCTTC. This translates into CASSQPRGTRVYNEQFF.

The chain combines TRBV6-2 or TRBV6-3 with TRBJ2-7; TRBD1 aligns across 7 bases. V lost 2 bases to trimming and J lost 3 bases; unmatched junction nucleotides: 10. Germline CDR1 reads MNHEY; CDR2 reads SVGEGT. The CDR3 sequence is 16 residues long. CDR3 DNA sequence: TGTGCCAGCAGTTACCGCCCCCGGACAGGTGACTACGAGCAGTACTTC. Residues: CASSYRPRTGDYEQYF.

The gene calls are TRBV7-6 and TRBJ2-7, with D possibly TRBD2 on 5 matching bases. V lost 5 bases, J lost 7 bases, and 21 bases lay in between. This CDR3 contains 15 residues. Germline CDR1 reads SGHVS; CDR2 reads FNYEAQ. The CDR3: CASSPTVGRSGEQYF. The DNA for the CDR3 is TGTGCCAGCAGCCCTACCGTGGGCAGGTCGGGAGAGCAGTACTTC.

The V gene is TRBV24-1, the J gene TRBJ1-5, with 9 bases fitting TRBD1. The CDR3 has 13 residues. The J segment lost 6 bases and the V segment lost 6 bases, leaving 2 bases of the junction unmatched. Germline values: CDR1 KGHDR, CDR2 SFDVKD. The CDR3 region is CATSPGQGQPQHF. In DNA form, the CDR3 reads TGTGCCACCAGTCCGGGACAGGGTCAGCCCCAGCATTTT.

The V call is TRBV5-6, the J call TRBJ2-7, with 7 bases identical to TRBD1. Germline V gene lookup returns CDR1 SGHDT and CDR2 YYEEEE. This CDR3 has 15 residues. J gave up 3 bases and V 6 bases, and 12 bases lay outside the gene matches. As DNA, the CDR3 is TGTGCCAGCACCAAATGGGACAGAGTTATCTACGAGCAGTACTTC. Translating gives CASTKWDRVIYEQYF.

The chain uses TRBV6-6 and TRBJ1-4, with TRBD1 matching 7 bases. J gave up 6 bases and V 6 bases, and 10 bases lay outside the gene matches. Germline V gene lookup returns CDR1 MNHNY and CDR2 SVGAGI (reference sequence). The CDR3 loop spans 15 amino acids. DNA for the CDR3: TGTGCCAGCAGATCGACAGGGCGGGGGTATGAAAAACTGTTTTTT. It is translated as CASRSTGRGYEKLFF.

This clonotype was found a few times. V is TRBV24-1 and J is TRBJ2-5; TRBD2 agrees at 10 bases. CDR3 size: 16 residues. Per the germline V gene, CDR1 is KGHDR and CDR2 is SFDVKD. Trimming at V came to 3 bases and at J to 0 bases, leaving 3 bases not matched to a gene. The DNA for the CDR3 is TGTGCCACCAGTGATCCCCTAGCGGGGGACCAAGAGACCCAGTACTTC. Protein sequence: CATSDPLAGDQETQYF.

The chain joins TRBV4-2 to TRBJ1-5; 7 bases are a match to TRBD1. V lost 0 bases, J lost 0 bases, and 8 bases stayed unmatched. The germline CDR1 and CDR2 sequences are LGHNA and YNFKEQ. This CDR3 spans 18 amino acids. CDR3 protein: CASSQDRRQGHSNQPQHF. The CDR3 coding sequence is TGTGCCAGCAGCCAAGATCGAAGACAGGGCCATAGCAATCAGCCCCAGCATTTT.

This chain joins TRBV7-2 and TRBJ1-2; tentative D call: TRBD1 (5 bases). Between the trimmed V and J ends, which lost 5 bases and 1 base, there was a span of 8 bases. The CDR3 has 13 amino acids. Per the germline V gene, CDR1 is SGHTA and CDR2 is FQGNSA. The CDR3 nucleotides read TGTGCCAGCAGCCGACAGCATAACTATGGCTACACCTTC. It yields the protein CASSRQHNYGYTF.

The gene calls are TRBV20-1 and TRBJ2-5; maybe TRBD2 (6 bases). The CDR3 runs to 13 residues. The germline V gene has CDR1 DFQATT and CDR2 SNEGSKA (reference sequence). V shed 6 bases and J shed 4 bases, with 15 bases lying between them. The CDR3 nucleotides are TGCAGTGCAACGGGGCCCGGGGGAGAGACCCAGTACTTC. The encoded protein is CSATGPGGETQYF.

This clonotype was seen more than once but under ten times. The J gene is TRBJ1-1, the V gene TRBV7-2; D call uncertain. CDR1 is SGHTA, CDR2 FQGNSA, per germline. Trimming cost V 3 bases and J 4 bases, with 12 bases left between them. The CDR3 extends over 14 amino acids. The CDR3 spells CASSFGQSATEAFF. The CDR3 DNA reads TGTGCCAGCAGCTTCGGCCAGTCAGCCACTGAAGCTTTCTTT. The full variable domain, with the rest looked up from reference TRBV7-2 and TRBJ1-1, is GAGVSQSPSNKVTEKGKDVELRCDPISGHTALYWYRQSLGQGLEFLIYFQGNSAPDKSGLPSDRFSAERTGGSVSTLTIQRTQQEDSAVYLCASSFGQSATEAFFGQGTRLTVV.

This clonotype was found a few times. This chain joins TRBV11-1 and TRBJ1-1; D call uncertain. CDR3 length equals 14 residues. Germline V gene sequence: CDR1 SGHAT, CDR2 FQDESV (reference sequence). The ends were cut back, 4 bases at V and 5 bases at J, with 14 bases in the middle. The CDR3 DNA sequence: TGTGCCAGCAGCTCCCAAACCCTTGGGACTGAAGCTTTCTTT. It encodes CASSSQTLGTEAFF.

The chain couples TRBV28 to TRBJ2-3; D possibly corresponds to TRBD2 (5 bases). The CDR3 contains 13 residues. From germline, CDR1 is MDHEN and CDR2 SYDVKM. V lost 2 bases and J 9 bases, leaving 12 bases between the germline ends. The CDR3 DNA is TGTGCCAGCAGTTTACCCCTCGAGGGCACGCAGTATTTT. This translates into CASSLPLEGTQYF. The full variable domain, with the rest looked up from reference TRBV28 and TRBJ2-3, is DVKVTQSSRYLVKRTGEKVFLECVQDMDHENMFWYRQDPGLGLRLIYFSYDVKMKEKGDIPEGYSVSREKKERFSLILESASTNQTSMYLCASSLPLEGTQYFGPGTRLTVL.

The rearrangement uses TRBV20-1 and TRBJ2-3, with 8 nucleotides matching TRBD2. In germline, CDR1 is DFQATT, CDR2 SNEGSKA (reference sequence). J lost 1 base, V lost 3 bases, and 3 bases had no gene match. The CDR3 sequence is 14 residues long. CDR3 protein: CSARRGAGTDTQYF. DNA of the CDR3: TGCAGTGCTAGGCGGGGGGCCGGCACAGATACGCAGTATTTT.

This clonotype was recorded only once. The V and J genes are TRBV3-1 and TRBJ1-2, with 9 bases aligning to TRBD1. V shed 0 bases, J shed 6 bases, and the junction held 8 bases outside the gene matches. CDR3 size: 16 residues. The germline gives CDR1 LGHDT, CDR2 YNNKEL (reference sequence). The CDR3 region is CASSQDGGTGSNGYTF. Written as DNA, the CDR3 is TGTGCCAGCAGCCAAGATGGGGGGACAGGGTCGAATGGCTACACCTTC.

This clonotype has just a few counts. The rearrangement joins TRBV28 to TRBJ1-6, with unresolved D. With 2 bases removed from V and 5 bases from J, the gap between germline ends came to 7 bases. CDR3 length: 14 residues. Germline V lookup: CDR1 MDHEN, CDR2 SYDVKM. CDR3 in amino acids: CASSLLRNNSPLHF. The CDR3 DNA follows: TGTGCCAGCAGTTTACTCAGGAATAATTCACCCCTCCACTTT.